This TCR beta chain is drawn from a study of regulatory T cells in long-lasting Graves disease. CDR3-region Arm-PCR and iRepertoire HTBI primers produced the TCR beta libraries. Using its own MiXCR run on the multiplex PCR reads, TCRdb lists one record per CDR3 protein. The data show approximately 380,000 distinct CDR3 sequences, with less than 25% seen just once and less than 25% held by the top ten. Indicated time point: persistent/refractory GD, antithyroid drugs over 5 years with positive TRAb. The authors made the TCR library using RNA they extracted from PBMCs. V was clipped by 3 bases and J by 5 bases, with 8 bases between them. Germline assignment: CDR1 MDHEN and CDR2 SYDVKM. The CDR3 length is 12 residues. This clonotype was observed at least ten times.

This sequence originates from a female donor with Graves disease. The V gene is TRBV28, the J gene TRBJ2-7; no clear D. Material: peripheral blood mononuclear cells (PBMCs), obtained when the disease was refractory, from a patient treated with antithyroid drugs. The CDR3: CASSFPRDEQYF. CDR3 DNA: TGTGCCAGCAGTTTCCCCCGGGACGAGCAGTACTTC.